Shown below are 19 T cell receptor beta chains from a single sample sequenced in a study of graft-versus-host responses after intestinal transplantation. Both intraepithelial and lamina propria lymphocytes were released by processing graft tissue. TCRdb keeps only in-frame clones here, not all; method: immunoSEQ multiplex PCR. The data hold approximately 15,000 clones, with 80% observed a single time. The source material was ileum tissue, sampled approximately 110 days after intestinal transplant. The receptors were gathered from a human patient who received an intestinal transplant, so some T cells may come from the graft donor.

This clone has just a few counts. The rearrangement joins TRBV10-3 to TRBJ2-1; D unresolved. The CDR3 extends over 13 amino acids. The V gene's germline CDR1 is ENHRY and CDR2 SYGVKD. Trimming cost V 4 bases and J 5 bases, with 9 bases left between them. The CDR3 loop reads CAISGEPDNEQFF. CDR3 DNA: TGTGCCATCAGTGGCGAGCCCGACAATGAGCAGTTCTTC.

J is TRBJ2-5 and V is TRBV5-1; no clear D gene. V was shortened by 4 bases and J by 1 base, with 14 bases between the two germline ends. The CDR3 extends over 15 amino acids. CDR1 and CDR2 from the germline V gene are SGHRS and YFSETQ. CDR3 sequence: CASSPLRYLQETQYF. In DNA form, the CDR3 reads TGCGCCAGCAGCCCGTTGAGGTACCTCCAAGAGACCCAGTACTTC.

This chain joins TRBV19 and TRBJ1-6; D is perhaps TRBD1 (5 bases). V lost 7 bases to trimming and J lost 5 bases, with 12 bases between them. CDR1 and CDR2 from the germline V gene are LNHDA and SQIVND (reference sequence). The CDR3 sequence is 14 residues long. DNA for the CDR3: TGTGCCAGTAACCCCGGGACCCATAATTCACCCCTCCACTTT. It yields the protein CASNPGTHNSPLHF.

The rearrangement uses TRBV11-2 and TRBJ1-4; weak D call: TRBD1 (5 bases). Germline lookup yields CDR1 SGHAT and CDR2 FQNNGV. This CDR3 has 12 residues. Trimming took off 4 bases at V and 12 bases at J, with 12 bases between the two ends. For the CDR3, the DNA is TGTGCCAGCAGCTCCGGGGGGGTGGAACTGTTTTTT. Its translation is CASSSGGVELFF.

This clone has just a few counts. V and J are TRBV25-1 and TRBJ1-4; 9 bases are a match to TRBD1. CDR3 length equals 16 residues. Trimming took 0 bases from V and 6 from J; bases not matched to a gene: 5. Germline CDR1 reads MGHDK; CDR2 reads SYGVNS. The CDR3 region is CASSEYRTGEDEKLFF. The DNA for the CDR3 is TGTGCCAGCAGTGAATACCGGACAGGGGAGGATGAAAAACTGTTTTTT.

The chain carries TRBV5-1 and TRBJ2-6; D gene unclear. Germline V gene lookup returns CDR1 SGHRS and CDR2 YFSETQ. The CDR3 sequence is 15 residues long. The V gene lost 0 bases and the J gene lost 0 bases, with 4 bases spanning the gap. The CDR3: CASSLVPSGANVLTF. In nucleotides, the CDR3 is TGCGCCAGCAGCTTGGTCCCCTCTGGGGCCAACGTCCTGACTTTC.

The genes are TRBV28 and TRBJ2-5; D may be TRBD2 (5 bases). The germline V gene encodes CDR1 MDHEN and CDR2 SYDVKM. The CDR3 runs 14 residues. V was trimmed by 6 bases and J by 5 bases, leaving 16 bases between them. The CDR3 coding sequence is TGTGCCAGCAGAGCCCCCCGGGGTCGGGAGACCCAGTACTTC. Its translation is CASRAPRGRETQYF.

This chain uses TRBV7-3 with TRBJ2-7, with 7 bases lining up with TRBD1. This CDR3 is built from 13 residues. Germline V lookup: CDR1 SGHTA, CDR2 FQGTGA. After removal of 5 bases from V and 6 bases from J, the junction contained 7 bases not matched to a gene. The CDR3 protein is CASSGDREGEQYF. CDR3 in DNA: TGTGCCAGCAGCGGCGACAGGGAAGGCGAGCAGTACTTC.

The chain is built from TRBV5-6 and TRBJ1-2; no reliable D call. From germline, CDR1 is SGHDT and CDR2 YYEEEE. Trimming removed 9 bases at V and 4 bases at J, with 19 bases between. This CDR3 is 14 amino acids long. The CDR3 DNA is TGTGCCAACTGTGCGACCCCGGAACCCTATGGCTACACCTTC. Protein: CANCATPEPYGYTF.

DNA for the CDR3: TGTGCCAGCAGCTTAGGTGCTAGCGAGGGCGGGGAGCTGTTTTTT. Translating it yields CASSLGASEGGELFF. The genes are TRBV7-7 and TRBJ2-2, with D possibly matching TRBD2 (6 bases). CDR3 length equals 15 residues. Germline V gene sequence: CDR1 SSHAT, CDR2 FNYEAQ (reference sequence). Trimming took 1 base from V and 7 from J, leaving 13 bases between them.

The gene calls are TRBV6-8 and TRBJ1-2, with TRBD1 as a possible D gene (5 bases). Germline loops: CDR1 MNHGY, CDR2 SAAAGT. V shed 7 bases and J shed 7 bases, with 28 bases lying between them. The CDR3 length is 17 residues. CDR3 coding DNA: TGTGCCAGCAATTTATCCCCGTCGGGACCCCATCCGGGTGGCTACACCTTC. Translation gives CASNLSPSGPHPGGYTF.

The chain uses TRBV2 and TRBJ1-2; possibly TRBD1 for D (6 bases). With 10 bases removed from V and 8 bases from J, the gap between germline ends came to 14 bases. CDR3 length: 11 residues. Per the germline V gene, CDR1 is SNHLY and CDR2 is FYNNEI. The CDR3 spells CATIGGRGYTF. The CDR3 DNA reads TGTGCCACAATTGGGGGGCGAGGCTACACCTTC.

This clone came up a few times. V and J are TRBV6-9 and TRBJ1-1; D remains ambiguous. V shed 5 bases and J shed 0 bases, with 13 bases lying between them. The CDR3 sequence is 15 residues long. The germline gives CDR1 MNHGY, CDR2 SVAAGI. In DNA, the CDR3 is TGTGCCAGCAGTACAACTAGGACCGTGAACACTGAAGCTTTCTTT. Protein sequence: CASSTTRTVNTEAFF.

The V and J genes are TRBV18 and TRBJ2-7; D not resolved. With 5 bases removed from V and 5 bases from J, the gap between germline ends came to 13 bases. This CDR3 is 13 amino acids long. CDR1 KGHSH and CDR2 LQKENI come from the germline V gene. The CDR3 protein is CASSAKKIDEQYF. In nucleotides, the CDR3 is TGTGCCAGCTCAGCAAAGAAGATCGACGAGCAGTACTTC. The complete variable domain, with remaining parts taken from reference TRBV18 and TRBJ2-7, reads NAGVMQNPRHLVRRRGQEARLRCSPMKGHSHVYWYRQLPEEGLKFMVYLQKENIIDESGMPKERFSAEFPKEGPSILRIQQVVRGDSAAYFCASSAKKIDEQYFGPGTRLTVT.

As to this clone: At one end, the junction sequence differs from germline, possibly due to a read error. Here the CDR3 reads CANSLPRDARDVDNEQFF. CDR3 DNA: TGTGCCAACAGCTTACCCAGGGACGCCCGTGATGTCGACAATGAGCAGTTCTTC. The chain is built from TRBV7-4 and TRBJ2-1; D tentatively reads TRBD1 or TRBD2 (5 bases each). The CDR3 is made up of 18 amino acids. Germline values: CDR1 SGHVT, CDR2 SQSDAQ.

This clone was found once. The CDR3 coding sequence is TGTGCCAGTTCACCTTTACAGGGCCCAGGGCGGTACGAGCAGTACTTC. This sequence encodes CASSPLQGPGRYEQYF. This chain joins TRBV19 and TRBJ2-7; possibly TRBD1 for D (6 bases). V lost 8 bases and J lost 4, with 24 bases in between. The CDR3 loop spans 16 amino acids. CDR1 and CDR2 from the germline V gene are LNHDA and SQIVND (reference sequence).

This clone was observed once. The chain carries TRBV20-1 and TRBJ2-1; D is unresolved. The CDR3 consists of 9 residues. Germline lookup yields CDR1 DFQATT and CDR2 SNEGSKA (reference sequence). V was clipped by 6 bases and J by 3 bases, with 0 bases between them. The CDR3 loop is CSAYNEQFF. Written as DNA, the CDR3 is TGCAGTGCCTACAATGAGCAGTTCTTC.

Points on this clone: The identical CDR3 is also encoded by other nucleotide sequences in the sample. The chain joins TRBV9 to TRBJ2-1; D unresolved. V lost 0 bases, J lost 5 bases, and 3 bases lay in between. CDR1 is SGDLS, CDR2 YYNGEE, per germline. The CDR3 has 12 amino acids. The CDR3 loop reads CASSVGDNEQFF. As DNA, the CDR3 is TGTGCCAGCAGCGTAGGTGACAATGAGCAGTTCTTC.

The CDR3 here is CASSKGLAGGPRETQYF. In DNA, the CDR3 is TGTGCCAGCAGCAAAGGTCTAGCGGGGGGGCCGCGGGAGACCCAGTACTTC. The chain couples TRBV21-1 to TRBJ2-5; TRBD2, as called in the table, went unchecked against the DNA. TRBV21-1 is tagged as a pseudogene. This CDR3 has 17 residues.